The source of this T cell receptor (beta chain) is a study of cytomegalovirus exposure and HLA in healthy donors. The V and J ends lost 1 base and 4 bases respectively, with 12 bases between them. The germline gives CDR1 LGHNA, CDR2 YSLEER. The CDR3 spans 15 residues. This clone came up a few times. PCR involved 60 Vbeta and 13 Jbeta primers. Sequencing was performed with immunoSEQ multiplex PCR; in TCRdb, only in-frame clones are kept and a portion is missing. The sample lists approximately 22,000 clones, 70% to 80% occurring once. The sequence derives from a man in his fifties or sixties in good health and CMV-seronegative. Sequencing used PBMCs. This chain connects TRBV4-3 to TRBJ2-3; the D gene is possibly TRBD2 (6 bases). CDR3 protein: CASSQVGGVADTQYF. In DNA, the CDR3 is TGCGCCAGCAGCCAAGTTGGCGGGGTAGCAGATACGCAGTATTTT.